The 9 T cell receptor beta chains listed next were all sequenced from one sample in a study of T cell repertoires in ileal Crohn's disease. Sequencing was performed with immunoSEQ multiplex PCR; in TCRdb, only in-frame clones are kept and a portion is missing. The table includes a few thousand clones, roughly three quarters detected once. Sequencing used ileal tissue. The receptors here all came from an adult with Crohn's disease.

The chain carries TRBV14 and TRBJ2-7; 9 bases align to TRBD1. The length of the CDR3 is 14 residues. V was clipped by 4 bases and J by 6 bases; unmatched bases: 7. Germline CDR1 reads SGHDN; CDR2 reads FVKESK. The CDR3 DNA sequence: TGTGCCAGCAGCCGGCTGGGACAGGGCGGCGAGCAGTACTTC. Translation gives CASSRLGQGGEQYF.

This sequence joins TRBV29-1 and TRBJ2-5; TRBD1 agrees at 7 bases. This CDR3 contains 12 residues. Germline CDR1 and CDR2: SQVTM and ANQGSEA. V trimming: 3 bases; J trimming: 5 bases; junction bases outside the gene matches: 3. This chain's CDR3 is CSVDQGGETQYF. The CDR3 bases are TGCAGCGTTGATCAAGGGGGCGAGACCCAGTACTTC.

This chain connects TRBV28 to TRBJ2-2; the D is unclear. CDR3 length: 11 amino acids. V lost 5 bases and J 10 bases, leaving 8 bases between the germline ends. Germline CDR1 MDHEN, CDR2 SYDVKM. The CDR3 sequence is CASSRYKELFF. In DNA form, the CDR3 reads TGTGCCAGCAGTCGTTACAAGGAGCTGTTTTTT.

This chain connects TRBV6-1 to TRBJ1-5; tentative D call: TRBD1 (6 bases). The germline V and J ends were trimmed by 7 bases and 4 bases, with 17 bases remaining between them. CDR3 size: 15 residues. CDR1 MNHNS and CDR2 SASEGT come from the germline V gene. CDR3 sequence: CASTFDRGANQPQHF. The CDR3 DNA follows: TGTGCCAGCACCTTCGACCGGGGGGCGAATCAGCCCCAGCATTTT.

The chain employs TRBV4-1 and TRBJ1-3, with D unresolved. The germline V and J ends were trimmed by 0 bases and 8 bases, with 17 bases remaining between them. This CDR3 spans 16 amino acids. Germline V gives CDR1 MGHRA, CDR2 YSYEKL. This chain's CDR3 is CASSQDPGVHRDTIYF. The CDR3 DNA reads as TGCGCCAGCAGCCAAGACCCCGGGGTACATAGGGACACCATATATTTT.

The J gene is TRBJ1-5, the V gene TRBV28; TRBD1 matches 9 bases. CDR3 length equals 15 residues. J lost 5 bases, V lost 6 bases, and 8 bases had no gene match. Germline-derived CDR1 and CDR2 are MDHEN and SYDVKM. Written as DNA, the CDR3 is TGTGCCAGCAGATTCACAGGGGGCTGGGATCAGCCCCAGCATTTT. Its translation is CASRFTGGWDQPQHF.

The J gene is TRBJ1-4, the V gene TRBV7-3; D call uncertain. The V and J ends lost 4 bases and 8 bases respectively, with 20 bases between them. The CDR3 is 16 amino acids. Looked up from germline, CDR1 is SGHTA and CDR2 is FQGTGA. The CDR3 DNA is TGTGCCAGCAGCTACGAGGTGGAAATAGGCGGGGAAAAACTGTTTTTT. Translating gives CASSYEVEIGGEKLFF.

Sample share makes this clone large. The chain uses TRBV30 and TRBJ2-7; D may be TRBD2 (5 bases). Germline CDR1 and CDR2: GTSNPN and SVGIG (reference sequence). The CDR3 has 18 residues. Trimming took off 0 bases at V and 2 bases at J, with 23 bases between the two ends. For the CDR3, the DNA is TGTGCCTGGAGTGTATTACAACTTGGGTCCCGGGGAGCCTACGAGCAGTACTTC. Amino acid sequence: CAWSVLQLGSRGAYEQYF.

V and J are TRBV6-5 and TRBJ1-1; D call uncertain. The CDR3 has 11 residues. V shed 7 bases and J shed 5 bases, with 8 bases lying between them. Germline CDR1 is MNHEY and CDR2 is SVGAGI. The CDR3 nucleotides read TGTGCCAGCACGGGGAGTACTGAAGCTTTCTTT. Amino acids: CASTGSTEAFF.